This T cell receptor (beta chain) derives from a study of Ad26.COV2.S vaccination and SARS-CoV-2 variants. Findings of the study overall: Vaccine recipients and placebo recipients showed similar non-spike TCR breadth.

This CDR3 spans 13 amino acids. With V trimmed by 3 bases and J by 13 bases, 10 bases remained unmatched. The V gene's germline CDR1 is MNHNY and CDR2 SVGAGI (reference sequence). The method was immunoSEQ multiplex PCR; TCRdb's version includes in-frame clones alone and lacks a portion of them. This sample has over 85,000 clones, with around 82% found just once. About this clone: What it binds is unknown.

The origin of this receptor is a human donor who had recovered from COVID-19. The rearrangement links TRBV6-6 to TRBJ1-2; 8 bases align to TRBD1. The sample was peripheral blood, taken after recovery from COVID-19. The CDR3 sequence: CASSYRDRPAATF. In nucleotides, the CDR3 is TGTGCCAGCAGTTATAGGGACAGGCCCGCCGCCACCTTC.